This T cell receptor beta chain was sequenced during a study of T cells after yellow fever vaccination. Background on the study: The authors prepared low-cell-number fractions using SMART-Seq v4 Ultra Low Input. Findings and caveats of the study: Contaminants from the bulk population, in the form of abundant clonotypes, could be found in FACS-sorted repertoires. Clones from primary vaccination mostly reappeared after the booster (around 97% CD4, approximately 86% CD8).

J lost 10 bases, V lost 0 bases, and 6 bases had no gene match. This CDR3 contains 14 residues. Looked up from germline, CDR1 is KGHSH and CDR2 is LQKENI. TCR cDNA was made by 5'RACE template switching, adding a universal primer site and UMIs. TCRdb re-analysed the 5' RACE reads in MiXCR, keeping a single row per CDR3 protein. Here the sample spans a few hundred thousand distinct CDR3 sequences, about 9.5% being singletons. This clonotype was observed at least ten times. The antigen is undetermined. The chain is built from TRBV18 and TRBJ2-1, with 7 positions matching TRBD2. The clonotype originates from a man aged 18 to 30 who received the YFV17D yellow fever vaccine. This specimen consisted of PBMCs, obtained on the day of the first yellow fever vaccination. The CDR3 DNA sequence: TGTGCCAGCTCACCACCCGCTAGCGGAGGGGAGCAGTTCTTC. Translating gives CASSPPASGGEQFF.